This TCR beta chain appears in the sequencing data of a study of cytomegalovirus exposure and HLA in healthy donors. Study details: The approximately 120 validation repertoires, a later analysis reported, used the same platform as the 650 to 800 repertoires from the first cohort. Study-wide findings and caveats: CMV antigen specificity of a few CMV-associated chains was confirmed in vitro.

Only in-frame clones appear in the TCRdb table, and some are missing; sequencing was by immunoSEQ multiplex PCR. The data show more than 300,000 clones, more than 80% seen once. With respect to this clone: The antigen remains unidentified.

Trimming left V 8 bases short and J 9 bases short, with 18 bases between. This CDR3 region has 13 residues. Germline lookup yields CDR1 SGHNT and CDR2 YYREEE (reference sequence). Material: PBMCs. This receptor was obtained from a woman aged 18-29 years in good health and CMV-seronegative. The gene calls are TRBV5-4 and TRBJ2-1; the D is unclear. Here the CDR3 reads CASHPSVSSEQFF. The CDR3 DNA is TGTGCCAGTCACCCATCCGTCTCCAGTGAGCAGTTCTTC. Full variable domain (missing parts from reference TRBV5-4 and TRBJ2-1): ETGVTQSPTHLIKTRGQQVTLRCSSQSGHNTVSWYQQALGQGPQFIFQYYREEENGRGNFPPRFSGLQFPNYSSELNVNALELDDSALYLCASHPSVSSEQFFGPGTRLTVL.